This T cell receptor (beta chain) originates from a study of T cell changes during pregnancy in multiple sclerosis. The protocol was immunoSEQ multiplex PCR, while the TCRdb copy is restricted to in-frame clones and leaves out a portion. This repertoire shows 50,000 or so clones, 92% found once; its top ten account for under 0.3%. Germline loops: CDR1 LNHDA, CDR2 SQIVND (reference sequence). This CDR3 is built from 16 residues. V dropped 3 bases and J dropped 0 bases, with 11 bases sitting between them. This clonotype was obtained from a female donor with multiple sclerosis, enrolled in a pregnancy study. This rearrangement joins TRBV19 to TRBJ2-2; no reliable D call. The sequencing used CD4+ T cells from peripheral blood mononuclear cells, collected in the third trimester of pregnancy. CDR3 sequence: CASSMETTSNTGELFF. In nucleotides, the CDR3 is TGTGCCAGTAGTATGGAGACGACCTCGAACACCGGGGAGCTGTTTTTT.